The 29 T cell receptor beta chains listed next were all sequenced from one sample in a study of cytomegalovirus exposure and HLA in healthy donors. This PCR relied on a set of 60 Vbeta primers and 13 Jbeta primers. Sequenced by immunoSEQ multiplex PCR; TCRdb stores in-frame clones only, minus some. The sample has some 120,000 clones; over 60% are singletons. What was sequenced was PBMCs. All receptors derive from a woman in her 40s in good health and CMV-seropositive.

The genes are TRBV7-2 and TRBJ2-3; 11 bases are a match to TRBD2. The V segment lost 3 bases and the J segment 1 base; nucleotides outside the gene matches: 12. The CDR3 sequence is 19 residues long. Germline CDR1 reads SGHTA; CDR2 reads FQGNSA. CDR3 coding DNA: TGTGCCAGCAGCTTGATACTAGCGGGGGCCGGAGTTGGCACAGATACGCAGTATTTT. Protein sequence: CASSLILAGAGVGTDTQYF. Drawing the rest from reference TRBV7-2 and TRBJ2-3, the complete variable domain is GAGVSQSPSNKVTEKGKDVELRCDPISGHTALYWYRQSLGQGLEFLIYFQGNSAPDKSGLPSDRFSAERTGGSVSTLTIQRTQQEDSAVYLCASSLILAGAGVGTDTQYFGPGTRLTVL.

The CDR3: CASSEFAVNTEAFF. The CDR3 region has the DNA TGTGCCAGCAGTGAATTTGCAGTGAACACTGAAGCTTTCTTT. The J gene is TRBJ1-1, the V gene TRBV2; D gene uncertain. CDR1 SNHLY and CDR2 FYNNEI come from the germline V gene. The V end lost 2 bases, the J end lost 0 bases, and 7 bases lay between the germline ends. This CDR3 spans 14 amino acids.

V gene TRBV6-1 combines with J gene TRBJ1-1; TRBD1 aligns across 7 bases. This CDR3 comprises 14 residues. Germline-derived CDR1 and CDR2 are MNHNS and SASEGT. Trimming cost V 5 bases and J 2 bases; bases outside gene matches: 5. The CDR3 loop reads CASSSGTANTEAFF. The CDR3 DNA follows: TGTGCCAGCAGTTCCGGGACAGCTAACACTGAAGCTTTCTTT.

In nucleotides, the CDR3 is TGCGCCAGCAGCTTGGTCGGAGCGTCAGAGGATACGCAGTATTTT. Translation: CASSLVGASEDTQYF. The chain recombines TRBV5-1 with TRBJ2-3; D not resolved. Deletions cut 0 bases from V and 6 bases from J, with 14 bases between. The V gene's germline CDR1 is SGHRS and CDR2 YFSETQ. The CDR3 runs to 15 residues.

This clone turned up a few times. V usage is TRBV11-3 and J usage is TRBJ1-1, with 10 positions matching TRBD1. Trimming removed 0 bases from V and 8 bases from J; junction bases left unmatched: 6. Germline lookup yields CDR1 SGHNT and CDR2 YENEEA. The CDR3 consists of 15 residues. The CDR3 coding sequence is TGTGCCAGCAGCTTAGAGGGACAGGGGAACGCAGAAGCTTTCTTT. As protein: CASSLEGQGNAEAFF. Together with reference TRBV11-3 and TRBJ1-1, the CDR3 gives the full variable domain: EAGVVQSPRYKIIEKKQPVAFWCNPISGHNTLYWYLQNLGQGPELLIRYENEEAVDDSQLPKDRFSAERLKGVDSTLKIQPAELGDSAVYLCASSLEGQGNAEAFFGQGTRLTVV.

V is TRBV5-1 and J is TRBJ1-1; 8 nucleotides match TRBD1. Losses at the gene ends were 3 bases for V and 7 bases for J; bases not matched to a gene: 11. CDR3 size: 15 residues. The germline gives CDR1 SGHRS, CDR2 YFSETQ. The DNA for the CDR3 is TGCGCCAGCAGCTCTAGGACAGGGTGGGCTAGTGAAGCTTTCTTT. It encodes CASSSRTGWASEAFF. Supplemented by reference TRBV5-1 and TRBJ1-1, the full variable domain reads KAGVTQTPRYLIKTRGQQVTLSCSPISGHRSVSWYQQTPGQGLQFLFEYFSETQRNKGNFPGRFSGRQFSNSRSEMNVSTLELGDSALYLCASSSRTGWASEAFFGQGTRLTVV.

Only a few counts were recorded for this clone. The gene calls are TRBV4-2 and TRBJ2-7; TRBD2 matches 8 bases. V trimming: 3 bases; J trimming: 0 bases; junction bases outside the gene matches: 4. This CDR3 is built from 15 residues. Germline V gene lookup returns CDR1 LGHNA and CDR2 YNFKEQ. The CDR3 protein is CASSHTSGGSYEQYF. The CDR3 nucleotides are TGTGCCAGCAGCCATACTAGCGGCGGCTCCTACGAGCAGTACTTC.

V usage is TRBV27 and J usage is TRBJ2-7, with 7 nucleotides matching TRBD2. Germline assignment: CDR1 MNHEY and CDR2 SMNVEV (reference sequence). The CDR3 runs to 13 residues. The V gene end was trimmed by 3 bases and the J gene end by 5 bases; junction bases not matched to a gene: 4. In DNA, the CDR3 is TGTGCCAGCAGTTTTTTCGCGGGAGACGAGCAGTACTTC. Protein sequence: CASSFFAGDEQYF.

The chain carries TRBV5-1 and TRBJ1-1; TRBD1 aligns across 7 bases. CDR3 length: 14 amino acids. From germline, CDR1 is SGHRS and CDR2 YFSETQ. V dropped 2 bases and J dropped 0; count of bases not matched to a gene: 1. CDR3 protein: CASSLDRVNTEAFF. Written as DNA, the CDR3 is TGCGCCAGCAGCTTAGACAGGGTGAACACTGAAGCTTTCTTT.

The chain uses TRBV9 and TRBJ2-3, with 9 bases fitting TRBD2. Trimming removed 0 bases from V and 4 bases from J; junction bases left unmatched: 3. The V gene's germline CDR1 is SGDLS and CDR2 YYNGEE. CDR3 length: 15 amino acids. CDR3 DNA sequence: TGTGCCAGCAGCGTAGGCGGGGGGGCTCCAGATACGCAGTATTTT. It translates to CASSVGGGAPDTQYF.

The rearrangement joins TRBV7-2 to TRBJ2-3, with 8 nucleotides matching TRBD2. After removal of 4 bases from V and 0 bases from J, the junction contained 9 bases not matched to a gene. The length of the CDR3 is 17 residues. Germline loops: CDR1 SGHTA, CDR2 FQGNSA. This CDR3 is CASSSLWGGGSTDTQYF. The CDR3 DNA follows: TGTGCCAGCAGCTCGTTATGGGGCGGGGGGAGCACAGATACGCAGTATTTT. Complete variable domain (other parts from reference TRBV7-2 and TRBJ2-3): GAGVSQSPSNKVTEKGKDVELRCDPISGHTALYWYRQSLGQGLEFLIYFQGNSAPDKSGLPSDRFSAERTGGSVSTLTIQRTQQEDSAVYLCASSSLWGGGSTDTQYFGPGTRLTVL.

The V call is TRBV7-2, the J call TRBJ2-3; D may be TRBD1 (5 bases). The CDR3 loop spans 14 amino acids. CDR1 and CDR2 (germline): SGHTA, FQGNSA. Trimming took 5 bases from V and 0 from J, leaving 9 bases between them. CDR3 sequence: CASSPRQSTDTQYF. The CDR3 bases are TGTGCCAGCAGCCCACGACAGAGCACAGATACGCAGTATTTT.

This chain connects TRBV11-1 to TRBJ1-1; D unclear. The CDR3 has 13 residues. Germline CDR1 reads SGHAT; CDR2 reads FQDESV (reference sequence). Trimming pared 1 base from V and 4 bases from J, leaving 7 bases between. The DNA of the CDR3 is TGTGCCAGCAGCTTAGGCGCGGGCACTGAAGCTTTCTTT. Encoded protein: CASSLGAGTEAFF.

CDR3 in DNA: TGTGCCAGCAGTAGCCCGGGACTAGATATGGAGACCCAGTACTTC. Translating it yields CASSSPGLDMETQYF. The chain couples TRBV6-5 to TRBJ2-5; the match to TRBD2 covers 8 bases. V was pared by 5 bases and J by 5 bases, with 10 bases of the junction left unmatched. Germline CDR1 reads MNHEY; CDR2 reads SVGAGI. There are 15 residues in the CDR3.

CDR3: CASSFSGTDTQYF. The CDR3 nucleotides are TGTGCCAGCAGCTTTAGCGGAACCGATACGCAGTATTTT. The V call is TRBV5-4, the J call TRBJ2-3; the D gene is possibly TRBD2 (6 bases). The germline V gene encodes CDR1 SGHNT and CDR2 YYREEE (reference sequence). V lost 2 bases and J 6 bases, leaving 10 bases between the germline ends. This CDR3 comprises 13 residues.

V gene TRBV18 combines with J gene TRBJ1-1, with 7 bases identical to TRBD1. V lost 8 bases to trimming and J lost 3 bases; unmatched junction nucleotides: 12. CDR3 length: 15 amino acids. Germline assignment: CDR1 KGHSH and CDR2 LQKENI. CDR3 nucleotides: TGTGCCAGCGGACCAAGACAGGGTATGGACACTGAAGCTTTCTTT. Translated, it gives CASGPRQGMDTEAFF.

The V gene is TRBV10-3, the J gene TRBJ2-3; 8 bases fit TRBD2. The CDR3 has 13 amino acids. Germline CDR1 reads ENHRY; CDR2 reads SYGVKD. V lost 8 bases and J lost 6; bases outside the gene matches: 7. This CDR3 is CAIFSGESDTQYF. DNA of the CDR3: TGTGCCATCTTTAGCGGGGAGTCTGATACGCAGTATTTT.

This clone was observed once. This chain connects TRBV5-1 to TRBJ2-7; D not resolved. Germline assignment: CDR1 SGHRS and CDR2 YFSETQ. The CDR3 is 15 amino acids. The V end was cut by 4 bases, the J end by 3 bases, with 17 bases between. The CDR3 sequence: CASSVAVSTFYEQYF. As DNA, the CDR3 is TGCGCCAGCAGCGTAGCCGTAAGCACCTTCTACGAGCAGTACTTC.

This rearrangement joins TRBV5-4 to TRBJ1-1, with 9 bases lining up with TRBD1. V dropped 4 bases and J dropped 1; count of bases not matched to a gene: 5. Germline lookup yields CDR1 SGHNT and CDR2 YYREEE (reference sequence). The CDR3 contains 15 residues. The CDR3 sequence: CASSQWDRANTEAFF. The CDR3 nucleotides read TGTGCCAGCAGCCAATGGGACAGGGCGAACACTGAAGCTTTCTTT.

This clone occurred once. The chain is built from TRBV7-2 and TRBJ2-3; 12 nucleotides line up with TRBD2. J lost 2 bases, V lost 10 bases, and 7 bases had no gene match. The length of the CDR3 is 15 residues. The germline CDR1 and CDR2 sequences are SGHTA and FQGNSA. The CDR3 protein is CATMLAGGDTDTQYF. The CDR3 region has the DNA TGTGCCACCATGCTAGCGGGGGGGGACACAGATACGCAGTATTTT.

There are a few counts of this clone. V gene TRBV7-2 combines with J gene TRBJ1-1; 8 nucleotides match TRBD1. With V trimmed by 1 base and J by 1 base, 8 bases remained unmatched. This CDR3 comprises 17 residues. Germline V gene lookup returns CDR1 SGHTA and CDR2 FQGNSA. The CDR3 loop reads CASSLGPRDRRNTEAFF. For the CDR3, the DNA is TGTGCCAGCAGCTTAGGCCCCCGGGACAGGAGGAACACTGAAGCTTTCTTT.

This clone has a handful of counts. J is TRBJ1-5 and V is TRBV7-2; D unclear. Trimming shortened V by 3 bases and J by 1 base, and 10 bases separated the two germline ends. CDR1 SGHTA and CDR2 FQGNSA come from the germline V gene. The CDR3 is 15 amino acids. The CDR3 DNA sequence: TGTGCCAGCAGCTTGGCGGCGCAGAGCAATCAGCCCCAGCATTTT. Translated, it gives CASSLAAQSNQPQHF. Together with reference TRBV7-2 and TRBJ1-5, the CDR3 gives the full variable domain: GAGVSQSPSNKVTEKGKDVELRCDPISGHTALYWYRQSLGQGLEFLIYFQGNSAPDKSGLPSDRFSAERTGGSVSTLTIQRTQQEDSAVYLCASSLAAQSNQPQHFGDGTRLSIL.

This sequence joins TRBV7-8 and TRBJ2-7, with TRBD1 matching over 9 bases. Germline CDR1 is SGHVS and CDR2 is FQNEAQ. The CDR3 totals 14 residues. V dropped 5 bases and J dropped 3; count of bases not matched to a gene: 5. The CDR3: CASSQGTGSYEQYF. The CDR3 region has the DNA TGTGCCAGCAGCCAAGGGACAGGGAGCTACGAGCAGTACTTC. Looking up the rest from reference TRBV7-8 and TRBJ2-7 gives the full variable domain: GAGVSQSPRYKVAKRGQDVALRCDPISGHVSLFWYQQALGQGPEFLTYFQNEAQLDKSGLPSDRFFAERPEGSVSTLKIQRTQQEDSAVYLCASSQGTGSYEQYFGPGTRLTVT.

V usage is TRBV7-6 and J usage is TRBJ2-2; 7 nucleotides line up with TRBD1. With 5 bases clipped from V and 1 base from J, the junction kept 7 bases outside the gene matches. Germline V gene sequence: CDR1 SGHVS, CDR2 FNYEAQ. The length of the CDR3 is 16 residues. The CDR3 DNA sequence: TGTGCCAGCAGCCTCGGACAGGCTCTGAACACCGGGGAGCTGTTTTTT. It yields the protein CASSLGQALNTGELFF.

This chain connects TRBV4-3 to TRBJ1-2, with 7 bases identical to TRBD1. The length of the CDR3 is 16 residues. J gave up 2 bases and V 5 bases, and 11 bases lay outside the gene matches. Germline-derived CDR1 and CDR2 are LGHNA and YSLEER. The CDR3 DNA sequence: TGCGCCAGCAGCTGGAGACAGGGAAGTTCCAACTATGGCTACACCTTC. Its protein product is CASSWRQGSSNYGYTF.

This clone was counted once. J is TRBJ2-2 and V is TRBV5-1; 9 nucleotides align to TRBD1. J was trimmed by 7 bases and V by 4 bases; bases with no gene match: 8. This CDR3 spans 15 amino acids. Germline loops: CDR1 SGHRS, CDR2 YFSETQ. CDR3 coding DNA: TGCGCCAGCAGCGGGGGACAGGGTTCCTACGGGGAGCTGTTTTTT. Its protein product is CASSGGQGSYGELFF.

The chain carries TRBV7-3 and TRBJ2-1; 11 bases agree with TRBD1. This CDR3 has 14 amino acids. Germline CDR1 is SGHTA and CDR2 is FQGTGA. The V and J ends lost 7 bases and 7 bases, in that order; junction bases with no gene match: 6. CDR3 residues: CASNRDRGSNEQFF. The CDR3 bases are TGTGCCAGCAACCGGGACAGGGGGTCTAATGAGCAGTTCTTC.

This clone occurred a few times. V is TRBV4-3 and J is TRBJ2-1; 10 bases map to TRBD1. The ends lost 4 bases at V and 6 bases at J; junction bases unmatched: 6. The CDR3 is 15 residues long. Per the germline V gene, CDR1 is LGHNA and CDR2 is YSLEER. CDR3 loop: CASSLGTGDVNEQFF. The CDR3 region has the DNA TGCGCCAGCAGCCTCGGGACAGGGGATGTCAATGAGCAGTTCTTC.

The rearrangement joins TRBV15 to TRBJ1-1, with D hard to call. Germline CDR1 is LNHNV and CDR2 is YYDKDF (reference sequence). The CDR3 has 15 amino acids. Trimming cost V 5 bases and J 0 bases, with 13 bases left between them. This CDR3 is CATSPRRLMNTEAFF. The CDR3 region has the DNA TGTGCCACCAGCCCGCGGCGGTTGATGAACACTGAAGCTTTCTTT.